What follows are 18 T cell receptor beta chains derived from one specimen sequenced in a study of T cell changes during pregnancy in multiple sclerosis. Libraries were prepared by immunoSEQ multiplex PCR; TCRdb keeps only in-frame clonotypes and omits some of them. The table lists 40,000 to 55,000 clones, 85% to 95% of them singletons, with around 0.76% in the top ten. The input for sequencing was CD4+ T cells from peripheral blood mononuclear cells, taken in the third trimester of pregnancy. These receptors were collected from a female donor with multiple sclerosis, enrolled in a pregnancy study.

V and J are TRBV15 and TRBJ1-2; 11 bases line up with TRBD1. Trimming at V came to 4 bases and at J to 3 bases, leaving 4 bases not matched to a gene. The CDR3 totals 15 residues. Germline V gives CDR1 LNHNV, CDR2 YYDKDF (reference sequence). CDR3 nucleotide sequence: TGTGCCACCAGCAAGGGACAGGGGGTAGACTATGGCTACACCTTC. It is translated as CATSKGQGVDYGYTF.

The rearrangement uses TRBV10-1 and TRBJ2-3; D is uncertain. Per germline, CDR1 WNHNN and CDR2 SYGVQD (reference sequence). The ends were cut back, 0 bases at V and 1 base at J, with 5 bases in the middle. The CDR3 loop spans 14 amino acids. The chain's CDR3 is CASSESSCTDTQYF. The CDR3 region has the DNA TGCGCCAGCAGTGAGTCGTCTTGCACAGATACGCAGTATTTT.

The table lists this clone with a count of one. The V call is TRBV19, the J call TRBJ2-2; TRBD2 matches 12 bases. V trimming: 2 bases; J trimming: 0 bases; junction bases outside the gene matches: 4. CDR3 length equals 18 residues. Germline V gene data show CDR1 as LNHDA and CDR2 as SQIVND (reference sequence). As DNA, the CDR3 is TGTGCCAGTAGTATAAGAGGGACTAGCGGGCCGAACACCGGGGAGCTGTTTTTT. Protein: CASSIRGTSGPNTGELFF.

This clone was seen a single time. The chain employs TRBV11-3 and TRBJ2-3, with D maybe TRBD2 (6 bases). The CDR3 contains 14 residues. Germline CDR1 SGHNT, CDR2 YENEEA. Between the trimmed V and J ends, which lost 5 bases and 4 bases, there was a span of 13 bases. The CDR3 DNA sequence: TGTGCCAGCAGCCTCGGGGGTAGCTCAGATACGCAGTATTTT. Translation gives CASSLGGSSDTQYF.

This clone is a singleton in its sample. This chain uses TRBV7-2 with TRBJ2-7; 9 nucleotides match TRBD1. V was pared by 5 bases and J by 5 bases, with 10 bases of the junction left unmatched. Per germline, CDR1 SGHTA and CDR2 FQGNSA. The CDR3 loop spans 15 amino acids. The CDR3 nucleotides read TGTGCCAGCAGCCTACAGGGGGCGGGAGTCGACGAGCAGTACTTC. Its protein is CASSLQGAGVDEQYF.

The rearrangement joins TRBV29-1 to TRBJ2-1; D gene unclear. V was trimmed by 0 bases and J by 10 bases, leaving 13 bases between them. The CDR3 length is 13 residues. CDR1 and CDR2 (germline): SQVTM, ANQGSEA. CDR3 bases: TGCAGCGTTGAAGATGAGGCGGTTAGGGAGCAGTTCTTC. Encoded protein: CSVEDEAVREQFF.

This clone was seen more than once but under ten times. V usage is TRBV5-4 and J usage is TRBJ1-1, with 7 bases lining up with TRBD1. CDR3 size: 13 residues. The germline V gene encodes CDR1 SGHNT and CDR2 YYREEE (reference sequence). The ends lost 3 bases at V and 1 base at J; junction bases unmatched: 0. DNA for the CDR3: TGTGCCAGCAGCTGGGACAGGAACACTGAAGCTTTCTTT. Protein sequence: CASSWDRNTEAFF.

The chain uses TRBV19 and TRBJ2-2; TRBD2 matches 16 bases. Germline assignment: CDR1 LNHDA and CDR2 SQIVND (reference sequence). The CDR3 has 18 residues. V gave up 4 bases and J gave up 4 bases; unmatched junction bases: 6. The CDR3 DNA sequence: TGTGCCAGTAGTAGGGGACTAGCGGGGGGGATCGGCACCGGGGAGCTGTTTTTT. Encoded protein: CASSRGLAGGIGTGELFF. The full variable domain, rest sourced from reference TRBV19 and TRBJ2-2, is DGGITQSPKYLFRKEGQNVTLSCEQNLNHDAMYWYRQDPGQGLRLIYYSQIVNDFQKGDIAEGYSVSREKKESFPLTVTSAQKNPTAFYLCASSRGLAGGIGTGELFFGEGSRLTVL.

The genes are TRBV7-2 and TRBJ2-1; the D gene is possibly TRBD2 (5 bases). The CDR3 runs 13 residues. V was pared by 1 base and J by 6 bases, with 7 bases between. The germline V gene encodes CDR1 SGHTA and CDR2 FQGNSA. The chain's CDR3 is CASSLGTLNEQFF. The CDR3 DNA follows: TGTGCCAGCAGCTTAGGGACTCTCAATGAGCAGTTCTTC.

This chain connects TRBV29-1 to TRBJ1-4; TRBD1 agrees at 9 bases. Germline lookup yields CDR1 SQVTM and CDR2 ANQGSEA. Losses at the gene ends were 6 bases for V and 8 bases for J; bases not matched to a gene: 7. CDR3 length: 13 residues. CDR3 in DNA: TGCAGCGTCAACAGGGGGCCAGGGGAAAAACTGTTTTTT. Its protein is CSVNRGPGEKLFF.

The chain combines TRBV6-6 with TRBJ1-1; TRBD1 matches at 7 bases. CDR1 and CDR2 (germline): MNHNY, SVGAGI (reference sequence). The CDR3 is made up of 14 amino acids. Germline trimming cut 0 bases from V and 4 bases from J; bases unmatched to any gene: 2. The CDR3 sequence: CASSYSPGGTEAFF. In DNA, the CDR3 is TGTGCCAGCAGTTACTCCCCAGGGGGCACTGAAGCTTTCTTT.

The chain uses TRBV7-8 and TRBJ2-5, with 8 bases that match TRBD2. The CDR3 is 16 amino acids. The junction had 13 bases not matched to a gene; V was cut back by 6 bases and J by 4 bases. The V gene's germline CDR1 is SGHVS and CDR2 FQNEAQ. CDR3 in DNA: TGTGCCAGCAGACAAAGCAGACTAGCGAGGGGAGAGACCCAGTACTTC. This codes for CASRQSRLARGETQYF.

CDR3 coding DNA: TGCGCCAGCAGCCAGAGAAGCACAGATACGCAGTATTTT. Translated: CASSQRSTDTQYF. This chain uses TRBV4-3 with TRBJ2-3; D not certain. Trimming cost V 3 bases and J 0 bases, with 4 bases left between them. Per germline, CDR1 LGHNA and CDR2 YSLEER. This CDR3 contains 13 residues.

The chain has TRBV6-1 and TRBJ1-5; a possible D gene is TRBD1 (5 bases). Trimming took 6 bases from V and 7 from J, leaving 16 bases between them. The CDR3 sequence is 14 residues long. Germline V gene lookup returns CDR1 MNHNS and CDR2 SASEGT. CDR3 residues: CASRGIGGVQPQHF. Here the CDR3 DNA reads TGTGCCAGCAGGGGTATCGGGGGTGTGCAGCCCCAGCATTTT.

This clone has only one observation. The DNA of the CDR3 is TGTGCCAGCAGCTTGCTCCCCGGGCTAGCGGGGGAATATGAGCAGTTCTTC. This codes for CASSLLPGLAGEYEQFF. The chain employs TRBV5-8 and TRBJ2-1; 10 bases fit TRBD2. There are 17 residues in the CDR3. Trimming took 1 base from V and 8 from J; bases not matched to a gene: 12. The V gene's germline CDR1 is SGHTS and CDR2 YDEGEE.

The chain joins TRBV5-1 to TRBJ2-7; 9 nucleotides align to TRBD2. Germline V CDR1 and CDR2: SGHRS, YFSETQ. The CDR3 length is 16 residues. The V gene end was trimmed by 3 bases and the J gene end by 2 bases; junction bases not matched to a gene: 9. The CDR3 sequence is CASSWGLTSGPYEQYF. The CDR3 nucleotides read TGCGCCAGCAGCTGGGGGCTTACTAGCGGGCCCTACGAGCAGTACTTC.

V and J are TRBV25-1 and TRBJ2-7; D is undetermined. The ends were cut back, 3 bases at V and 6 bases at J, with 6 bases in the middle. The germline CDR1 and CDR2 sequences are MGHDK and SYGVNS. The CDR3 spans 11 residues. This CDR3 is CASSEPGEQYF. DNA for the CDR3: TGTGCCAGCAGTGAGCCCGGCGAGCAGTACTTC.

This clone was recorded only once. The chain joins TRBV6-6 to TRBJ1-1; D gene unclear. This CDR3 spans 14 amino acids. Trimming left V 6 bases short and J 4 bases short, with 15 bases between. The germline CDR1 and CDR2 sequences are MNHNY and SVGAGI (reference sequence). This chain's CDR3 is CASRNWEGGTEAFF. The CDR3 bases are TGTGCCAGCAGAAATTGGGAGGGAGGCACTGAAGCTTTCTTT.